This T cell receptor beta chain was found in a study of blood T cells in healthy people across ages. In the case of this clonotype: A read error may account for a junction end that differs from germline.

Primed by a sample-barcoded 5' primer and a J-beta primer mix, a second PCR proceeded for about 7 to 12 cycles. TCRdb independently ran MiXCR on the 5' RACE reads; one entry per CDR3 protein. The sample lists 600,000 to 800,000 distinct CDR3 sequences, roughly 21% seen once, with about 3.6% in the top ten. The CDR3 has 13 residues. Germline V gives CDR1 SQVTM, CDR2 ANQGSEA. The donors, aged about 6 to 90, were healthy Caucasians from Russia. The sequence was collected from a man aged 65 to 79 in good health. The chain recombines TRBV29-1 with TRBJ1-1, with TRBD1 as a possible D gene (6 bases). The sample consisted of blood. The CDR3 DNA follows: TGCAGCGTTGACTCAGGGGTGAACGCTGAAGCTTTCTTT. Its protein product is CSVDSGVNAEAFF.